Listed below are T cell receptor beta chains from one sample, sequenced in a study of T cell changes during pregnancy in multiple sclerosis. The repertoire was sequenced with immunoSEQ multiplex PCR; TCRdb's copy has only in-frame clones and lacks some. This sample has about 57,000 clones, with around 93% found just once. This specimen was peripheral blood, taken after pregnancy. The receptors originated from a female donor in good health, enrolled as a control in a pregnancy study. CDR3s include the opening cysteine and the closing phenylalanine or tryptophan. A D gene is named only where the DNA matches it firmly. Part of the rows lack a size; the others show once, few, many or a class for expanded clones.

J,V,size,D,DNA,CDR3
TRBJ2-3,TRBV6-5,-,TRBD2,TGTGCCAGCAGCCGCTGGACTAGCGGGGGGGATACGCAGTATTTT,CASSRWTSGGDTQYF
TRBJ2-7,TRBV11-3,-,TRBD2,TGTGCCAGCAGCTCTAGCGGGCTCCCCTCCTACGAGCAGTACTTC,CASSSSGLPSYEQYF
TRBJ2-1,TRBV7-9,-,TRBD1,TGTGCCAGCAGCCCACCGGGACAGGGGTTCAATGAGCAGTTCTTC,CASSPPGQGFNEQFF
TRBJ1-2,TRBV20-1,-,-,TGCAGTGCCCACCGGGGCTATGGCTACACCTTC,CSAHRGYGYTF
TRBJ2-3,TRBV28,-,-,TGTGCCAGCAGGTCGGGACTGAACACAGATACGCAGTATTTT,CASRSGLNTDTQYF
TRBJ1-6,TRBV30,-,TRBD1,TGTGCCTGGAGTGCGGACAGGGGTTCACCCCTCCACTTT,CAWSADRGSPLHF
TRBJ2-7,TRBV6-1,-,-,TGTGCCAGCAGTGACCCGGGATTGGCCCTGGTCTACGAGCAGTACTTC,CASSDPGLALVYEQYF
TRBJ2-7,TRBV11-2,-,TRBD1,TGTGCCAGCAGGCGACAGGGGAACTTAGTCACCTACGAGCAGTACTTC,CASRRQGNLVTYEQYF
TRBJ1-2,TRBV28,-,-,TGTGCCAGCCACTTAGGAGGGAACTATGGCTACACCTTC,CASHLGGNYGYTF
TRBJ1-1,TRBV6-1,once,-,TGTGCCAGCAGTGAAGATGGCTGGGGGCGAGGGGGAGCTTTCTTT,CASSEDGWGRGGAFF
TRBJ1-4,TRBV6-5,-,-,TGTGCCAGCCGGAGAGATGAAAAACTGTTTTTT,CASRRDEKLFF
TRBJ2-2,TRBV6-4,few,-,TGTGCCAGCAGTGAGAAAGGGGACACCGGGGAGCTGTTTTTT,CASSEKGDTGELFF
TRBJ1-5,TRBV5-1,few,TRBD1,TGCGCCAGCAGCTCAGGGGGAAATCAGCCCCAGCATTTT,CASSSGGNQPQHF
TRBJ2-1,TRBV9,once,-,TGTGCCAGCAGCCTAAGGAGTAGCGGAGCCCTTCTCTACAATGAGCAGTTCTTC,CASSLRSSGALLYNEQFF
TRBJ1-2,TRBV7-2,-,-,TGTGCCAGCAGCGACCTAAGGGGGGGCTACACCTTC,CASSDLRGGYTF